In its sample, the clone carrying this T cell receptor (beta chain) was seen many times. The antigen is unknown. Germline assignment: CDR1 SGHVS and CDR2 FNYEAQ. Trimming removed 5 bases from V and 0 bases from J, with 14 bases in between. CDR3 length equals 15 residues. TCRdb recomputed calls from the reads with MiXCR, one row per CDR3 protein. The table shows a few hundred thousand distinct CDR3 sequences, with over 7.5% occurring only once. The sample originates from a study of T cell repertoires in cytomegalovirus infection. Overall study: Carrying CMV and the relevant HLA type showed in public TCR beta signatures. Findings and limits, study-wide: Clonotypes of TCR beta that were HLA-C-restricted and CMV-specific dominated the ex vivo response.

J is TRBJ2-7 and V is TRBV7-6; D gene uncertain. Sequencing was carried out using PBMCs. The receptor comes from a human donor in good health (CMV status not recorded). Some clones in this sample may be carry-over from other donors' samples. CDR3: CASSVGLGSSYEQYF. The DNA of the CDR3 is TGTGCCAGCAGCGTAGGTCTCGGTAGCTCCTACGAGCAGTACTTC.